Listed below are T cell receptor beta chains from one sample, sequenced in a study of blood T cell repertoires in COVID-19. Assay used: immunoSEQ multiplex PCR; TCRdb lists only in-frame clones, some missing. This table holds 130,000 to 150,000 clones, 84% found once. Material for sequencing was PBMCs or T cells enriched from blood (not recorded which). Source of these receptors: a woman between 45 and 60 years old who had been exposed to COVID-19. The CDR3 runs from the conserved cysteine through the conserved F or W. The D gene is left open where the match is weak. Size values are once, few and many counts, or a class for expanded clones, and some rows have none.

TRBV4-3,-,once,TRBJ1-2,CASSQVQSGGGYTF,TGCGCCAGCAGCCAAGTTCAGTCGGGGGGTGGCTACACCTTC
TRBV7-2,TRBD1,-,TRBJ1-2,CASSSPTGNGYGYTF,TGTGCCAGCAGCTCGCCGACAGGGAATGGCTATGGCTACACCTTC
TRBV4-3,TRBD1,once,TRBJ1-2,CASSYQTGGDVFNYGYTF,TGCGCCAGCAGCTACCAGACAGGGGGAGACGTTTTTAACTATGGCTACACCTTC
TRBV29-1,-,-,TRBJ1-2,CSVGPLREGYGYTF,TGCAGCGTTGGACCGCTCCGGGAGGGCTATGGCTACACCTTC
TRBV2,-,-,TRBJ2-1,CASRRGAYNEQFF,TGTGCCAGCCGGCGGGGCGCCTACAATGAGCAGTTCTTC
TRBV29-1,-,-,TRBJ1-6,CSVQKDVRGSPLHF,TGCAGCGTCCAGAAGGACGTACGGGGATCACCCCTCCACTTT
TRBV7-7,-,-,TRBJ2-2,CASRGGRSTGELFF,TGTGCTAGCAGGGGGGGTCGAAGCACCGGGGAGCTGTTTTTT
TRBV19,TRBD2,-,TRBJ2-1,CASSGDTSGYNEQFF,TGTGCCAGTAGTGGTGACACTAGCGGCTACAATGAGCAGTTCTTC
TRBV3-1/TRBV3-2,TRBD2,-,TRBJ2-3,CASSQYRGSFADTQYF,TGTGCCAGCAGCCAATATCGCGGGAGCTTCGCAGATACGCAGTATTTT
TRBV9,-,-,TRBJ1-4,CASSVGQAGYNEKLFF,TGTGCCAGCAGCGTAGGTCAGGCGGGATATAATGAAAAACTGTTTTTT
TRBV7-2,-,once,TRBJ2-1,CASSAPSGEQFF,TGTGCCAGCAGCGCCCCATCGGGTGAGCAGTTCTTC
TRBV11-2,-,-,TRBJ1-2,CASRHVARGIGGYTF,TGTGCCAGCCGACATGTGGCAAGGGGGATCGGTGGCTACACCTTC
TRBV3-1/TRBV3-2,-,-,TRBJ2-7,CASSFRTGSSYEQYF,TGTGCCAGCAGCTTTCGGACGGGGAGCTCCTACGAGCAGTACTTC
TRBV4-2,TRBD2,-,TRBJ2-7,CASSQTSGGSYEQYF,TGTGCCAGCAGCCAAACTAGCGGGGGCTCCTACGAGCAGTACTTC
TRBV7-2,-,-,TRBJ2-2,CASSSRTRSGTGELFF,TGTGCCAGCAGCTCACGAACTAGAAGTGGGACCGGGGAGCTGTTTTTT
TRBV19,-,-,TRBJ2-5,CASNDRRETQYF,TGTGCCAGCAATGACCGGAGAGAGACCCAGTACTTC
TRBV15,TRBD1,few,TRBJ1-4,CATSRVEDRVKEKLFF,TGTGCCACCAGCAGAGTGGAAGACAGGGTAAAGGAAAAACTGTTTTTT
TRBV30,-,-,TRBJ2-7,CASTSGYEQYF,TGTGCCTCGACGAGCGGATACGAGCAGTACTTC
TRBV2,TRBD1,-,TRBJ1-3,CASQGAGNTIYF,TGTGCCTCACAGGGGGCTGGAAACACCATATATTTT
TRBV30,TRBD1,-,TRBJ2-7,CAWIEDRVAYEQYF,TGTGCCTGGATTGAGGACAGGGTAGCCTACGAGCAGTACTTC
TRBV5-6,-,few,TRBJ1-2,CASITGWLGNYGYTF,TGTGCCAGCATCACGGGGTGGTTGGGGAACTATGGCTACACCTTC
TRBV25-1,-,-,TRBJ1-2,CASSEWGGTNYGYTF,TGTGCCAGCAGTGAATGGGGCGGAACTAACTATGGCTACACCTTC
TRBV6-2/TRBV6-3,-,-,TRBJ1-5,CASSYTIGGHSNQPQHF,TGTGCCAGCAGTTATACTATCGGCGGACATAGCAATCAGCCCCAGCATTTT
TRBV11-2,TRBD2,once,TRBJ2-7,CASSPDPGRAYEQYF,TGTGCCAGCAGCCCCGACCCCGGGAGGGCCTACGAGCAGTACTTC
TRBV7-3,-,-,TRBJ2-2,CASSLVGTRNGELFF,TGTGCCAGCAGCTTAGTCGGGACTCGGAACGGGGAGCTGTTTTTT
TRBV25-1,-,few,TRBJ2-1,CASRDSYRNEQFF,TGTGCCAGCAGAGACAGCTATCGCAATGAGCAGTTCTTC
TRBV5-4,-,-,TRBJ2-2,CASNKGMGAGLQNTGELFF,TGTGCCAGTAATAAGGGGATGGGGGCCGGCCTTCAGAACACCGGGGAGCTGTTTTTT
TRBV4-3,-,-,TRBJ1-1,CASSRAVNTEAFF,TGCGCCAGCAGCCGAGCGGTTAACACTGAAGCTTTCTTT
TRBV14,TRBD1,-,TRBJ2-1,CASSTGQGAAEQFF,TGTGCCAGCAGCACGGGACAGGGGGCAGCCGAGCAGTTCTTC
TRBV5-1,-,-,TRBJ2-3,CASRPGLTSTDTQYF,TGCGCCAGCAGACCGGGACTGACTAGCACAGATACGCAGTATTTT
TRBV9,TRBD2,-,TRBJ2-1,CASSNRTSVGGEQFF,TGTGCCAGCAGCAACCGGACTAGCGTGGGCGGTGAGCAGTTCTTC
TRBV3-1/TRBV3-2,-,-,TRBJ2-1,CASSQEDINEQFF,TGTGCCAGCAGCCAAGAAGACATCAATGAGCAGTTCTTC
TRBV7-2,-,-,TRBJ1-2,CASSRGDGGYGYTF,TGTGCCAGCAGCCGGGGGGACGGTGGCTATGGCTACACCTTC
TRBV19,-,few,TRBJ2-7,CASVAETYEQYF,TGTGCCAGTGTGGCAGAAACCTACGAGCAGTACTTC
TRBV25-1,-,few,TRBJ2-2,CASTNKGAGELFF,TGTGCCAGCACCAATAAGGGGGCCGGGGAGCTGTTTTTT
TRBV11-2,TRBD2,-,TRBJ2-5,CASSSQAGGLETQYF,TGTGCCAGCAGCTCCCAGGCGGGGGGGCTAGAGACCCAGTACTTC
TRBV5-6,-,once,TRBJ1-4,CASSFGPAQTTNEKLFF,TGTGCCAGCAGCTTTGGTCCGGCACAGACAACTAATGAAAAACTGTTTTTT
TRBV2,-,-,TRBJ1-4,CASSDRGNEKLFF,TGTGCCAGCAGTGACAGGGGTAATGAAAAACTGTTTTTT
TRBV27,-,-,TRBJ1-2,CASSPRTLPRSYGYTF,TGTGCCAGCAGTCCCCGGACACTTCCCCGGAGCTATGGCTACACCTTC
TRBV24-1,TRBD1,-,TRBJ2-7,CATSELITTGESSYEQYF,TGTGCCACCAGTGAACTTATAACGACAGGGGAGAGCTCCTACGAGCAGTACTTC
TRBV5-1,TRBD1,-,TRBJ2-7,CASSWTGGSYEQYF,TGCGCCAGCAGCTGGACAGGGGGGTCCTACGAGCAGTACTTC